The 30 T cell receptor beta chains below come from one sample, sequenced in a study of blood T cell repertoires in COVID-19. Sequencing used immunoSEQ multiplex PCR; TCRdb keeps in-frame clones, though not all of them. The table lists some 68,000 clones, 80% to 95% of them singletons. Sequencing input: peripheral blood. All receptors derive from a man aged 45-65 years with COVID-19, enrolled during active disease.

V and J are TRBV24-1 and TRBJ1-2, with a tentative D call TRBD1 (6 bases). The CDR3 runs 14 residues. The germline V and J ends were trimmed by 7 bases and 2 bases, with 13 bases remaining between them. Per the germline V gene, CDR1 is KGHDR and CDR2 is SFDVKD. Here the CDR3 reads CATSPPGQNYGYTF. In DNA, the CDR3 is TGTGCCACCAGCCCCCCCGGACAGAACTATGGCTACACCTTC.

The table lists this clone with a count of one. DNA of the CDR3: TGTGCCAGCAGCCTAGAGCCTAATTCACCCCTCCACTTT. Its translation is CASSLEPNSPLHF. The chain is built from TRBV6-4 and TRBJ1-6, with D unclear. Between the trimmed V and J ends, which lost 6 bases and 6 bases, there was a span of 9 bases. CDR3 size: 13 residues. Germline loops: CDR1 MRHNA, CDR2 SNTAGT.

The chain couples TRBV29-1 to TRBJ2-1; perhaps TRBD2 as D (6 bases). V was cut by 6 bases and J by 8 bases, with 14 bases left in between. This CDR3 has 12 residues. CDR1 and CDR2 (germline): SQVTM, ANQGSEA. This CDR3 is CSVRRGSHEQFF. In DNA, the CDR3 is TGCAGCGTCCGGAGGGGTTCGCATGAGCAGTTCTTC.

The chain couples TRBV5-5 to TRBJ2-3, with D uncertain. Germline CDR1 and CDR2: SGHKS and YYEKEE (reference sequence). This CDR3 is built from 11 residues. Trimming took off 5 bases at V and 2 bases at J, with 3 bases between the two ends. The CDR3 coding sequence is TGTGCCAGCAGTATCACAGATACGCAGTATTTT. Translating it yields CASSITDTQYF.

The chain couples TRBV27 to TRBJ2-7, with 8 bases lining up with TRBD1. The V gene's germline CDR1 is MNHEY and CDR2 SMNVEV (reference sequence). CDR3 size: 14 residues. V lost 5 bases and J lost 3; bases outside the gene matches: 6. Here the CDR3 reads CASSVDRVGYEQYF. In DNA, the CDR3 is TGTGCCAGCAGTGTGGACAGGGTCGGCTACGAGCAGTACTTC.

The V gene is TRBV5-5, the J gene TRBJ2-7, with 11 bases matching TRBD2. This CDR3 spans 14 amino acids. In germline, CDR1 is SGHKS, CDR2 YYEKEE (reference sequence). With 0 bases clipped from V and 6 bases from J, the junction kept 2 bases outside the gene matches. This CDR3 is CASSLGLAGSEQYF. As DNA, the CDR3 is TGTGCCAGCAGCTTGGGACTAGCGGGATCCGAGCAGTACTTC.

This clone is a singleton in its sample. The chain combines TRBV4-3 with TRBJ2-7, with 9 bases lining up with TRBD1. In germline, CDR1 is LGHNA, CDR2 YSLEER. V gave up 0 bases and J gave up 6 bases; unmatched junction bases: 6. The length of the CDR3 is 15 residues. CDR3 DNA sequence: TGCGCCAGCAGCCAAGAAACAGGGGGCTACCGCGAGCAGTACTTC. Protein sequence: CASSQETGGYREQYF.

The chain has TRBV18 and TRBJ1-3; TRBD1 agrees at 7 bases. V lost 3 bases, J lost 0 bases, and 8 bases stayed unmatched. Germline V CDR1 and CDR2: KGHSH, LQKENI. The CDR3 contains 17 residues. CDR3 sequence: CASSPGTVLFSGNTIYF. DNA for the CDR3: TGTGCCAGCTCACCTGGGACAGTTCTCTTCTCTGGAAACACCATATATTTT.

The chain joins TRBV10-3 to TRBJ2-1; TRBD2 matches at 9 bases. Germline CDR1 reads ENHRY; CDR2 reads SYGVKD. The CDR3 extends over 16 amino acids. The ends lost 6 bases at V and 7 bases at J; junction bases unmatched: 13. CDR3 coding DNA: TGTGCCATCAGCCCTAATCCGACTAGCGGCACAAATGAGCAGTTCTTC. Encoded protein: CAISPNPTSGTNEQFF.

The chain carries TRBV18 and TRBJ1-5; D is perhaps TRBD1 (5 bases). Germline V gene data show CDR1 as KGHSH and CDR2 as LQKENI. The V and J ends lost 5 bases and 6 bases respectively, with 17 bases between them. The CDR3 is made up of 15 amino acids. DNA for the CDR3: TGTGCCAGCTCAGGCCAGCCAGGGAATGGTCAGCCCCAGCATTTT. It yields the protein CASSGQPGNGQPQHF.

The chain links TRBV28 to TRBJ1-2; TRBD1 might be the D (6 bases). Trimming took 2 bases from V and 5 from J, leaving 24 bases between them. The CDR3 spans 18 residues. Germline assignment: CDR1 MDHEN and CDR2 SYDVKM. CDR3 in amino acids: CASSLKGLGAGARYGYTF. The CDR3 DNA reads TGTGCCAGCAGTTTAAAGGGTCTGGGGGCAGGGGCTAGGTATGGCTACACCTTC.

This clone has only one observation. This sequence joins TRBV6-4 and TRBJ1-1; D ambiguous. The germline gives CDR1 MRHNA, CDR2 SNTAGT. The CDR3 runs 12 residues. V lost 0 bases, J lost 10 bases, and 9 bases lay in between. The CDR3 DNA follows: TGTGCCAGCAGTGACTCGAGCTCCCGAGCTTTCTTT. It translates to CASSDSSSRAFF.

As DNA, the CDR3 is TGTGCCTGGAGCCAGACAGGATACAATGAGCAGTTCTTC. This gives the protein CAWSQTGYNEQFF. The V gene is TRBV30, the J gene TRBJ2-1; D is perhaps TRBD1 (6 bases). The CDR3 runs 13 residues. Trimming removed 3 bases at V and 4 bases at J, with 10 bases between. Germline V gives CDR1 GTSNPN, CDR2 SVGIG (reference sequence).

V gene TRBV4-2 combines with J gene TRBJ1-4; TRBD1 agrees at 7 bases. Germline V gives CDR1 LGHNA, CDR2 YNFKEQ. There are 17 residues in the CDR3. V trimming: 0 bases; J trimming: 5 bases; junction bases outside the gene matches: 9. The CDR3 protein is CASSQDRRRGINEKLFF. The CDR3 DNA reads TGTGCCAGCAGCCAAGATCGTCGCAGGGGGATAAATGAAAAACTGTTTTTT.

This clone has only one observation. The chain combines TRBV7-2 with TRBJ2-5; the match to TRBD2 covers 7 bases. Germline trimming cut 2 bases from V and 2 bases from J; bases unmatched to any gene: 8. Germline CDR1 SGHTA, CDR2 FQGNSA. The CDR3 has 16 amino acids. The CDR3 sequence: CASSLSRASGQETQYF. The CDR3 DNA follows: TGTGCCAGCAGCTTAAGTCGTGCTAGCGGTCAAGAGACCCAGTACTTC.

The chain combines TRBV7-9 with TRBJ2-1; TRBD2 agrees at 10 bases. Germline V gene data show CDR1 as SEHNR and CDR2 as FQNEAQ (reference sequence). The trim removed 2 bases at V and 0 bases at J, leaving 10 bases unmatched. The CDR3 covers 19 residues. CDR3 bases: TGTGCCAGCAGCTTAACCGGACTAGCGGAATCCAACTCCTACAATGAGCAGTTCTTC. Translating it yields CASSLTGLAESNSYNEQFF.

The CDR3 reads CASSSGTSHIPETQYF. As DNA, the CDR3 is TGTGCCAGCAGCTCGGGGACTAGCCATATTCCAGAGACCCAGTACTTC. The chain has TRBV7-6 and TRBJ2-5; 9 bases fit TRBD2. The junction had 10 bases not matched to a gene; V was cut back by 4 bases and J by 4 bases. The CDR3 contains 16 residues. CDR1 SGHVS and CDR2 FNYEAQ come from the germline V gene. Full variable domain (outside the CDR3, taken from reference TRBV7-6 and TRBJ2-5): GAGVSQSPRYKVTKRGQDVALRCDPISGHVSLYWYRQALGQGPEFLTYFNYEAQQDKSGLPNDRFSAERPEGSISTLTIQRTEQRDSAMYRCASSSGTSHIPETQYFGPGTRLLVL.

This chain uses TRBV24-1 with TRBJ1-4, with D possibly matching TRBD1 (6 bases). CDR1 and CDR2 from the germline V gene are KGHDR and SFDVKD. CDR3 size: 16 residues. V was trimmed by 4 bases and J by 8 bases, leaving 19 bases between them. The CDR3 DNA is TGTGCCACCAGTGACCCAAGGGCCAGGGGCCAGGAAAAACTGTTTTTT. It yields the protein CATSDPRARGQEKLFF.

This chain connects TRBV19 to TRBJ2-7; 13 nucleotides align to TRBD2. The germline V gene has CDR1 LNHDA and CDR2 SQIVND (reference sequence). V was clipped by 5 bases and J by 4 bases; unmatched bases: 5. The CDR3 totals 15 residues. CDR3 in DNA: TGTGCCAGTAGTCCCCGGACTAGCGGGAGTTACGAGCAGTACTTC. Translating it yields CASSPRTSGSYEQYF.

The genes are TRBV5-1 and TRBJ2-7, with 9 positions matching TRBD2. The V and J ends lost 4 bases and 4 bases, in that order; junction bases with no gene match: 12. This CDR3 has 16 residues. From germline, CDR1 is SGHRS and CDR2 YFSETQ. The DNA for the CDR3 is TGCGCCAGCAGCAAGTCATCTAGCGGGACAGTGTACGAGCAGTACTTC. As protein: CASSKSSSGTVYEQYF. Filled out from reference TRBV5-1 and TRBJ2-7, the complete variable domain reads KAGVTQTPRYLIKTRGQQVTLSCSPISGHRSVSWYQQTPGQGLQFLFEYFSETQRNKGNFPGRFSGRQFSNSRSEMNVSTLELGDSALYLCASSKSSSGTVYEQYFGPGTRLTVT.

This clone has just a few counts. The V gene is TRBV28, the J gene TRBJ2-1; 7 bases map to TRBD2. CDR1 and CDR2 (germline): MDHEN, SYDVKM. V gave up 5 bases and J gave up 6 bases; unmatched junction bases: 7. CDR3 length: 14 residues. CDR3 nucleotides: TGTGCCAGCAGTCCCTACTGGACTAGCAATGAGCAGTTCTTC. Encoded protein: CASSPYWTSNEQFF.

The CDR3 loop reads CAWSTGLAGAGDEQFF. Written as DNA, the CDR3 is TGTGCCTGGAGTACTGGACTAGCGGGAGCTGGCGATGAGCAGTTCTTC. The rearrangement links TRBV30 to TRBJ2-1, with 13 bases identical to TRBD2. Germline CDR1 GTSNPN, CDR2 SVGIG (reference sequence). J gave up 8 bases and V 2 bases, and 9 bases lay outside the gene matches. The CDR3 is made up of 16 amino acids.

The CDR3 DNA reads TGTGCCAGCAGTAGACAGGGGTCGACCTACGAGCAGTACTTC. It codes for CASSRQGSTYEQYF. The chain uses TRBV6-5 and TRBJ2-7; 8 bases line up with TRBD1. V trimming: 5 bases; J trimming: 2 bases; junction bases outside the gene matches: 5. Germline V gives CDR1 MNHEY, CDR2 SVGAGI. The CDR3 totals 14 residues.

This clone was picked up a small number of times. The V call is TRBV5-1, the J call TRBJ2-7; 10 bases are shared with TRBD2. This CDR3 region has 14 residues. J gave up 3 bases and V 3 bases, and 3 bases lay outside the gene matches. Germline V lookup: CDR1 SGHRS, CDR2 YFSETQ. Written as DNA, the CDR3 is TGCGCCAGCAGCTCCTTAGCGGGAGGCTACGAGCAGTACTTC. Residues: CASSSLAGGYEQYF.

J is TRBJ2-5 and V is TRBV7-3; 11 nucleotides agree with TRBD2. The germline gives CDR1 SGHTA, CDR2 FQGTGA. This CDR3 is built from 15 residues. J gave up 1 base and V 4 bases, and 2 bases lay outside the gene matches. This CDR3 is CASSSTSGIQETQYF. CDR3 bases: TGTGCCAGCAGCTCGACTAGCGGGATCCAAGAGACCCAGTACTTC.

The chain is built from TRBV11-2 and TRBJ2-7; TRBD1 matches at 10 bases. The CDR3 runs to 15 residues. CDR1 is SGHAT and CDR2 is FQNNGV in the germline V gene. V trimming: 0 bases; J trimming: 5 bases; junction bases outside the gene matches: 4. The CDR3 DNA reads as TGTGCCAGCAGCTTAGATCGGGGACAGGGGAACGAGCAGTACTTC. The encoded protein is CASSLDRGQGNEQYF.

This clone occurred once. J is TRBJ1-5 and V is TRBV19, with TRBD1 as a possible D gene (5 bases). The CDR3 contains 15 residues. Germline loops: CDR1 LNHDA, CDR2 SQIVND (reference sequence). The V gene lost 6 bases and the J gene lost 0 bases, with 12 bases spanning the gap. CDR3 in amino acids: CASRSGGASNQPQHF. The CDR3 region has the DNA TGTGCCAGTAGGTCGGGAGGGGCTAGCAATCAGCCCCAGCATTTT.

J is TRBJ1-2 and V is TRBV5-4; 9 bases align to TRBD1. The length of the CDR3 is 14 residues. V lost 4 bases to trimming and J lost 3 bases; unmatched junction nucleotides: 4. Germline lookup yields CDR1 SGHNT and CDR2 YYREEE (reference sequence). CDR3 region: CASSLQGADYGYTF. CDR3 nucleotide sequence: TGTGCCAGCAGCCTACAGGGGGCGGACTATGGCTACACCTTC.

This clone was recorded only once. The same CDR3 is also encoded by other DNA sequences in this sample. The V call is TRBV5-1, the J call TRBJ2-7; 7 bases map to TRBD2. The CDR3 spans 15 residues. The germline CDR1 and CDR2 sequences are SGHRS and YFSETQ. Trimming at V came to 4 bases and at J to 0 bases, leaving 7 bases not matched to a gene. The chain's CDR3 is CASSPTGGSSYEQYF. The CDR3, as DNA: TGCGCCAGCAGCCCTACCGGGGGGAGCTCCTACGAGCAGTACTTC.

The rearrangement links TRBV5-1 to TRBJ2-1; the match to TRBD2 covers 8 bases. In germline, CDR1 is SGHRS, CDR2 YFSETQ. The CDR3 contains 15 residues. V lost 1 base to trimming and J lost 7 bases; unmatched junction nucleotides: 7. Here the CDR3 reads CASSLRAGEGNEQFF. The DNA of the CDR3 is TGCGCCAGCAGCTTGCGAGCGGGAGAGGGAAATGAGCAGTTCTTC. The full variable domain, its missing parts supplied by reference TRBV5-1 and TRBJ2-1, is KAGVTQTPRYLIKTRGQQVTLSCSPISGHRSVSWYQQTPGQGLQFLFEYFSETQRNKGNFPGRFSGRQFSNSRSEMNVSTLELGDSALYLCASSLRAGEGNEQFFGPGTRLTVL.